The clone carrying this T cell receptor beta chain was observed at least ten times. The target antigen is unknown. This library used around 0.4 ug RNA and molecular barcoded adaptors spanning alpha/delta and beta/gamma chains. TCRdb called the reads again in MiXCR, with one record for every CDR3 protein. The table includes tens of thousands of distinct CDR3 sequences, roughly an eighth detected once. This entry is derived from a study of read filtering for tumor transcriptome and immune sequencing. Study background: Patients were 17 male and around 15 female, mean age approximately 70 years, range about 45 to 85. Study-wide results and limits: Even smaller IR-seq throughput identified most shared clonotypes. In IR-seq, single-read clonotypes were about 80% of clonotypes but 3.5% to 4% of reads.

With 3 bases clipped from V and 3 bases from J, the junction kept 3 bases outside the gene matches. CDR1 is DFQATT, CDR2 SNEGSKA, per germline (reference sequence). This CDR3 has 14 residues. Bone marrow was sampled from every patient at the time of active disease. The rearrangement joins TRBV20-1 to TRBJ2-7, with TRBD2 matching over 12 bases. This receptor was identified in a donor aged 40 or older with multiple myeloma. Source material: a population of CD138-negative cells sorted from bone marrow. The CDR3 DNA follows: TGCAGTGCTAGGCTAGCGGGAGGGGTCTACGAGCAGTACTTC. Amino acid sequence: CSARLAGGVYEQYF.